This entry features one T cell receptor (beta chain) sequence. Antigen unknown. Other DNA sequences from this sample encode an identical CDR3 as well. The donors were part of the validation cohort of around 110 subjects. That cohort was separate from the first cohort, which comprised under 700 subjects. TCRdb keeps only in-frame clones here, not all; method: immunoSEQ multiplex PCR. The table lists around 300,000 clones, approximately 90% of them singletons. These data belong to a study of cytomegalovirus exposure and HLA in healthy donors. Study as a whole: The 90 to 150 validation repertoires, a later analysis reported, used the same platform as the approximately 700 first-cohort repertoires.

General study findings and limits: Most observed TCR sequences were rare, whereas some public TCRs were detected in many donors. According to the study, 180 or so TCR beta chains were cytomegalovirus-associated.

V lost 3 bases and J lost 0; bases outside the gene matches: 5. The CDR3 extends over 16 amino acids. CDR1 and CDR2 (germline): SGDLS, YYNGEE. V is TRBV9 and J is TRBJ2-3, with 9 bases identical to TRBD2. The sequence was obtained from a woman aged 18-30 years in good health and CMV-seronegative. Sequencing used PBMCs. This CDR3 reads CASSGRLAGSTDTQYF. Written as DNA, the CDR3 is TGTGCCAGCAGCGGTCGGCTAGCGGGAAGCACAGATACGCAGTATTTT.